This T cell receptor beta chain was recorded in a study of T cell responses to AZD1222 COVID-19 vaccine. Study-wide results and caveats: Nearly half of unique spike-specific TCRs reportedly avoided B.1.351 and B.1.1.7 mutated regions. Mostly white British, mostly female donors; authors suggested clonal diversity may be underestimated. The peak T cell response came first, and repertoires were sampled only after it.

In the case of this clone: What it binds is not known.

This table comes from immunoSEQ multiplex PCR, and its TCRdb copy is limited to in-frame clones, with some not included. The table lists 130,000 or so clones, around 94% of them singletons, with around 1.5% in the top ten. Trimming cost V 0 bases and J 5 bases, with 14 bases left between them. In germline, CDR1 is SGHRS, CDR2 YFSETQ. This CDR3 has 15 amino acids. The clonotype comes from an adult in good health. The chain couples TRBV5-1 to TRBJ1-2, with a possible D match to TRBD1 (6 bases). The material sequenced was peripheral blood, taken on day 0 of AZD1222 vaccination. CDR3 loop: CASSLVGGARYGYTF. CDR3 in DNA: TGCGCCAGCAGCTTGGTTGGGGGGGCACGGTATGGCTACACCTTC. Variable domain in full (rest from reference TRBV5-1 and TRBJ1-2): KAGVTQTPRYLIKTRGQQVTLSCSPISGHRSVSWYQQTPGQGLQFLFEYFSETQRNKGNFPGRFSGRQFSNSRSEMNVSTLELGDSALYLCASSLVGGARYGYTFGSGTRLTVV.